What follows describes a single T cell receptor (beta chain). Its antigen is not identified. The trim removed 3 bases at V and 5 bases at J, leaving 7 bases unmatched. The germline CDR1 and CDR2 sequences are LGHNA and YNFKEQ. There are 15 residues in the CDR3. TCRdb's copy holds only in-frame clones and misses some; the assay was immunoSEQ multiplex PCR. The table shows more than 200,000 clones, with about four fifths occurring only once. The data originate from a study of cytotoxic CD8 clonotypes in ibrutinib-treated CLL. About the study: By median around 66 months, around twelve had progressed and around 15 stayed remitted; responses had been 2 complete and around 24 partial. An average of around 250,000 productive templates and 94,082 productive rearrangements was obtained per sample.

Study outcomes and limitations: Collection times varied between progressing and sustained-remission patients. Public clonotypes proved infrequent, and on treatment they shrank or remained steady.

The clonotype comes from a human donor with chronic lymphocytic leukemia. The material was PBMCs, obtained after 12 months of ibrutinib treatment. The chain combines TRBV4-2 with TRBJ2-7, with 10 bases matching TRBD1. CDR3 loop: CASSQRTGGFDEQYF. Written as DNA, the CDR3 is TGTGCCAGCAGCCAGCGGACAGGGGGTTTCGACGAGCAGTACTTC.